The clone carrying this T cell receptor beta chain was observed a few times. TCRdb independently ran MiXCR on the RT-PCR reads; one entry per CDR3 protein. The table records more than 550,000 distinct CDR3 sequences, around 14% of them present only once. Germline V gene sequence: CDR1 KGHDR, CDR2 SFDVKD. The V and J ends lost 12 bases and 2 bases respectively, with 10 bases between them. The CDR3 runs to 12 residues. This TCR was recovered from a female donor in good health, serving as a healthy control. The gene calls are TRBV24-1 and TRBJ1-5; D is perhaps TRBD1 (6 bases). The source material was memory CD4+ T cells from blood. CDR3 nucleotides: TGTGCCTCACAGGGAGGCAATCAGCCCCAGCATTTT. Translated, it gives CASQGGNQPQHF.